This T cell receptor beta chain was sequenced during a study of shared clonotypes between healthy human individuals. Study in general: The study enrolled a couple of women and three men aged 18 to 49. Donors had three CD4 naive, three CD4 memory, two CD8 naive and one CD8 memory plate apiece.

From germline, CDR1 is MNHEY and CDR2 SMNVEV (reference sequence). This CDR3 comprises 11 residues. V gave up 6 bases and J gave up 6 bases; unmatched junction bases: 0. General study findings and limits: Even with large depth, rarefaction showed that sorted-subset sequencing was incomplete. Clonotype sharing across a few donors was observed for about 5.5% of naive CD4 clonotypes.

For this clone: The antigen is undetermined.

The assay was immunoSEQ multiplex PCR, and TCRdb's table has in-frame clones only and misses some. The table lists around 510,000 clones, approximately 95% of them singletons, with around 0.066% in the top ten. This clonotype originated in a young woman in good health. Sequencing was done on a sample of naive CD4+ T cells sorted from blood. Subset given: CD45RA+ positively selected. The rearrangement joins TRBV27 to TRBJ1-1; 8 bases align to TRBD1. The CDR3 here is CASRQGAEAFF. Written as DNA, the CDR3 is TGTGCCAGCAGACAGGGGGCTGAAGCTTTCTTT.